This passage covers 19 T cell receptor beta chains from one sample sequenced in a study of regulatory T cells in long-lasting Graves disease. The TCR beta library used iRepertoire HTBI primers with Arm-PCR amplification of CDR3. TCRdb analysed the multiplex PCR reads with MiXCR anew, one entry per CDR3 protein. The table includes 360,000 or so distinct CDR3 sequences, about a sixth detected once. The time point here: newly diagnosed GD, antithyroid drugs for less than 3 months. Scientists built the TCR library using RNA that was extracted from PBMCs. This sample was also put to use in a study of T cells in Graves' hyperthyroidism and ophthalmopathy.

The sample was peripheral blood mononuclear cells (PBMCs), taken at new diagnosis, from a patient treated with antithyroid drugs. These TCRs come from a woman aged 18-29 years with Graves disease.

The CDR3 sequence: CASSFSGQVTDTQYF. The CDR3 DNA follows: TGTGCCAGCAGTTTTTCGGGACAGGTGACAGATACGCAGTATTTT. This chain uses TRBV27 with TRBJ2-3, with 8 nucleotides matching TRBD1. Looked up from germline, CDR1 is MNHEY and CDR2 is SMNVEV (reference sequence). The CDR3 runs 15 residues. The V segment lost 3 bases and the J segment 3 bases; nucleotides outside the gene matches: 5.

The chain has TRBV6-1 and TRBJ2-3; 11 bases are a match to TRBD2. V was pared by 2 bases and J by 8 bases, with 6 bases of the junction left unmatched. The CDR3 contains 15 residues. In germline, CDR1 is MNHNS, CDR2 SASEGT. Written as DNA, the CDR3 is TGTGCCAGCAGTGAACCCCTAGCGGGAGGTAGTACGCAGTATTTT. Amino acids: CASSEPLAGGSTQYF.

The rearrangement joins TRBV5-1 to TRBJ2-7; possibly TRBD2 for D (5 bases). Germline V CDR1 and CDR2: SGHRS, YFSETQ. The CDR3 extends over 15 amino acids. Trimming stripped 4 bases from V and 1 base from J, with 15 bases between. The CDR3 sequence is CASSLEVTSSYEQYF. Written as DNA, the CDR3 is TGCGCCAGCAGCCTCGAAGTTACTAGTTCCTACGAGCAGTACTTC. The complete variable domain, with remaining parts taken from reference TRBV5-1 and TRBJ2-7, reads KAGVTQTPRYLIKTRGQQVTLSCSPISGHRSVSWYQQTPGQGLQFLFEYFSETQRNKGNFPGRFSGRQFSNSRSEMNVSTLELGDSALYLCASSLEVTSSYEQYFGPGTRLTVT.

At least ten counts were recorded for this clonotype. The rearrangement joins TRBV7-8 to TRBJ1-1, with D possibly being TRBD1 (5 bases). This CDR3 has 19 amino acids. The germline V and J ends were trimmed by 3 bases and 4 bases, with 27 bases remaining between them. Germline assignment: CDR1 SGHVS and CDR2 FQNEAQ. The CDR3 region has the DNA TGTGCCAGCAGCTTCAAGGCCACCGCCAGGGAAGTTTCGAGCACTGAAGCTTTCTTT. Its translation: CASSFKATAREVSSTEAFF.

There are many counts of this clonotype. The chain recombines TRBV2 with TRBJ1-1; perhaps TRBD1 as D (5 bases). Trimming removed 6 bases from V and 7 bases from J, with 12 bases in between. Germline values: CDR1 SNHLY, CDR2 FYNNEI. The CDR3 runs to 12 residues. CDR3 sequence (DNA): TGTGCCAGCAGGAAAACCCAGGGTGAAGCTTTCTTT. Amino acid sequence: CASRKTQGEAFF.

V and J are TRBV5-1 and TRBJ1-4; 7 bases match TRBD1. The CDR3 has 15 amino acids. Germline trimming cut 0 bases from V and 4 bases from J; bases unmatched to any gene: 3. CDR1 and CDR2 (germline): SGHRS, YFSETQ. The CDR3 DNA sequence: TGCGCCAGCAGCTTGGCCGGGACAGTTAATGAAAAACTGTTTTTT. Protein sequence: CASSLAGTVNEKLFF.

The V and J genes are TRBV4-1 and TRBJ2-7, with a weak D call TRBD1 (6 bases). Trimming left V 1 base short and J 6 bases short, with 10 bases between. From germline, CDR1 is MGHRA and CDR2 YSYEKL. The CDR3 spans 13 residues. The DNA of the CDR3 is TGCGCCAGCAGCCAAGCACAGGGTTCCGAGCAGTACTTC. Amino acids: CASSQAQGSEQYF.

This clonotype was counted ten times or more. This chain links TRBV10-2 with TRBJ1-1, with D unresolved. Trimming removed 8 bases from V and 5 bases from J, with 12 bases in between. Germline loops: CDR1 WSHSY, CDR2 SAAADI. The CDR3 consists of 12 residues. CDR3 bases: TGCGCCAGCTACCACGGTGGGACTGAAGCTTTCTTT. This sequence encodes CASYHGGTEAFF.

This clonotype showed up many times. This rearrangement joins TRBV2 to TRBJ2-3; 9 bases match TRBD2. The ends lost 4 bases at V and 2 bases at J; junction bases unmatched: 10. The CDR3 is 17 amino acids. Germline-derived CDR1 and CDR2 are SNHLY and FYNNEI. CDR3 nucleotides: TGTGCCAGCAGTGTAGCGCGGCTAGCGGGATCCACAGATACGCAGTATTTT. Protein: CASSVARLAGSTDTQYF.

This clonotype was detected many times. The chain is built from TRBV13 and TRBJ2-7; perhaps TRBD2 as D (6 bases). Between the trimmed V and J ends, which lost 1 base and 5 bases, there was a span of 12 bases. The CDR3 is 14 amino acids. The germline CDR1 and CDR2 sequences are PRHDT and FYEKMQ (reference sequence). The CDR3 bases are TGTGCCAGCAGCTTAGAGCAGGGAGGCGACGAGCAGTACTTC. Its protein is CASSLEQGGDEQYF.

This clonotype was seen at least ten times. The J gene is TRBJ2-7, the V gene TRBV13, with TRBD1 matching over 7 bases. J was trimmed by 0 bases and V by 2 bases; bases with no gene match: 1. Germline CDR1 is PRHDT and CDR2 is FYEKMQ (reference sequence). The CDR3 spans 14 residues. Here the CDR3 reads CASSLRQGSYEQYF. CDR3 bases: TGTGCCAGCAGCTTACGACAGGGCTCCTACGAGCAGTACTTC.

At least ten counts were recorded for this clonotype. The chain couples TRBV30 to TRBJ1-2, with D maybe TRBD1 (6 bases). Germline V gives CDR1 GTSNPN, CDR2 SVGIG (reference sequence). There are 17 residues in the CDR3. V lost 0 bases and J 4 bases, leaving 21 bases between the germline ends. The CDR3, as DNA: TGTGCCTGGAGTGTAGTTCGACCCTTTACAGGGCCCTATGGCTACACCTTC. This translates into CAWSVVRPFTGPYGYTF.

In this sample, this clonotype turned up many times. CDR3 nucleotides: TGTGCCAGCAGTGGAGGGACTAGCGGGGCCGATGAGCAGTTCTTC. Protein product: CASSGGTSGADEQFF. J is TRBJ2-1 and V is TRBV25-1, with TRBD2 identical over 13 bases. Trimming at V came to 4 bases and at J to 8 bases, leaving 5 bases not matched to a gene. This CDR3 contains 15 residues. Germline V CDR1 and CDR2: MGHDK, SYGVNS.

This clonotype was observed a handful of times. The rearrangement links TRBV7-9 to TRBJ1-4, with 9 bases matching TRBD1. Germline assignment: CDR1 SEHNR and CDR2 FQNEAQ (reference sequence). Germline trimming cut 2 bases from V and 7 bases from J; bases unmatched to any gene: 11. This CDR3 region has 17 residues. The CDR3 DNA follows: TGTGCCAGCAGCTTATCTCGGGACAGGGTCCCAATTGAAAAACTGTTTTTT. As protein: CASSLSRDRVPIEKLFF.

This clonotype came up a few times. This rearrangement joins TRBV6-1 to TRBJ2-3, with D unresolved. This CDR3 contains 11 residues. With 8 bases removed from V and 6 bases from J, the gap between germline ends came to 9 bases. Germline V gene lookup returns CDR1 MNHNS and CDR2 SASEGT. CDR3 in amino acids: CASRPGDTQYF. In DNA form, the CDR3 reads TGTGCCAGCCGGCCCGGGGATACGCAGTATTTT.

This clonotype was counted a few times. This rearrangement joins TRBV6-1 to TRBJ2-1; 7 bases are shared with TRBD1. CDR3 size: 15 residues. V was clipped by 2 bases and J by 3 bases; unmatched bases: 4. Per the germline V gene, CDR1 is MNHNS and CDR2 is SASEGT. CDR3 loop: CASSEKTGYYNEQFF. DNA of the CDR3: TGTGCCAGCAGTGAAAAGACAGGGTACTACAATGAGCAGTTCTTC.

The chain joins TRBV9 to TRBJ2-3, with 9 nucleotides matching TRBD2. Germline V lookup: CDR1 SGDLS, CDR2 YYNGEE. After removal of 0 bases from V and 2 bases from J, the junction contained 1 base not matched to a gene. The CDR3 contains 15 residues. CDR3 bases: TGTGCCAGCAGCGTAGGCGGGGGGGCCACAGATACGCAGTATTTT. This translates into CASSVGGGATDTQYF. The whole variable domain, remainder taken from reference TRBV9 and TRBJ2-3, is DSGVTQTPKHLITATGQRVTLRCSPRSGDLSVYWYQQSLDQGLQFLIQYYNGEERAKGNILERFSAQQFPDLHSELNLSSLELGDSALYFCASSVGGGATDTQYFGPGTRLTVL.

The chain has TRBV24-1 and TRBJ2-2; a possible D gene is TRBD1 (8 bases). The V gene lost 8 bases and the J gene lost 4 bases, with 13 bases spanning the gap. Germline assignment: CDR1 KGHDR and CDR2 SFDVKD. The CDR3 extends over 14 amino acids. CDR3 in amino acids: CATNRGGFTGELFF. The CDR3, as DNA: TGTGCCACCAACAGGGGGGGGTTCACCGGGGAGCTGTTTTTT.

V usage is TRBV6-5 and J usage is TRBJ1-5, with 8 positions matching TRBD1. Trimming removed 6 bases from V and 4 bases from J; junction bases left unmatched: 5. Germline values: CDR1 MNHEY, CDR2 SVGAGI. The CDR3 covers 14 residues. CDR3 coding DNA: TGTGCCAGCAGATACGACAGGGGTAATCAGCCCCAGCATTTT. Amino acid sequence: CASRYDRGNQPQHF.